These T cell receptor beta chains were read from a single sample in a study of response to subunit inactivated influenza vaccine. TCRdb processed the RT-PCR reads anew with MiXCR; each CDR3 protein has one entry. The sample has roughly 760,000 distinct CDR3 sequences, roughly 20% seen once; the top ten hold roughly a tenth. The source was PBMCs from blood, collected 4 to 6 days after vaccination. Every receptor here comes from a man over 45 who received an inactivated influenza vaccine. Each CDR3 is given with its conserved first and last residue. The order of the fields is D gene, V gene, clone size, J gene, CDR3 DNA, CDR3 protein. A D gene is named only where the DNA matches it firmly. Size is omitted from some rows. Given values are once, few, many or a class for expanded clones.

d_call: -
v_call: TRBV15
clone_size: -
j_call: TRBJ2-1
cdr3_nt: TGTGCCACCCGTGAGGGGGGTTCTTTGGGTGTACATGGGTACAATGAGCAGTTCTTC
cdr3_aa: CATREGGSLGVHGYNEQFF

d_call: -
v_call: TRBV12-3/TRBV12-4
clone_size: few
j_call: TRBJ2-5
cdr3_nt: TGTGCCAGCAGTTTTGGTCCCCGGGAGACCCAGTACTTC
cdr3_aa: CASSFGPRETQYF

d_call: -
v_call: TRBV20-1
clone_size: -
j_call: TRBJ2-2
cdr3_nt: TGCAGTGCTAGAGATTCGGCGAACACCGGGGAGCTGTTTTTT
cdr3_aa: CSARDSANTGELFF

d_call: -
v_call: TRBV28
clone_size: -
j_call: TRBJ2-1
cdr3_nt: TGTGCCAGCAGTTTAGCAGCGGTTGGAAGATACAATGAGCAGTTCTTC
cdr3_aa: CASSLAAVGRYNEQFF

d_call: TRBD1
v_call: TRBV30
clone_size: once
j_call: TRBJ2-7
cdr3_nt: TGTGCCTGGAGTGAGGGGACAGCGGACGAGCAGTACTTC
cdr3_aa: CAWSEGTADEQYF

d_call: -
v_call: TRBV5-5
clone_size: -
j_call: TRBJ1-3
cdr3_nt: TGTGCCAGCAGCTTGGTTGGGGGCCCAGGCTCTGGAAACACCATATATTTT
cdr3_aa: CASSLVGGPGSGNTIYF

d_call: -
v_call: TRBV6-5
clone_size: -
j_call: TRBJ1-1
cdr3_nt: TGTGCCAGCAGATTAACCCCATCGGTTTGGACCAACACTGAAGCTTTCTTT
cdr3_aa: CASRLTPSVWTNTEAFF

d_call: TRBD1
v_call: TRBV7-6
clone_size: -
j_call: TRBJ2-7
cdr3_nt: TGTGCCAGCAGCTCGCGACCGGGACAGGATCCCCTGCAGTACTTC
cdr3_aa: CASSSRPGQDPLQYF

d_call: -
v_call: TRBV6-2/TRBV6-3
clone_size: -
j_call: TRBJ2-5
cdr3_nt: TGTGCCAGCCACCCGCTGGCGGGCGGGATTGGAGAGACCCAGTACTTC
cdr3_aa: CASHPLAGGIGETQYF

d_call: -
v_call: TRBV28
clone_size: few
j_call: TRBJ2-5
cdr3_nt: TGTGCCAGCAGTTTATTAGGCTGGAATCAGTACTTC
cdr3_aa: CASSLLGWNQYF

d_call: TRBD1
v_call: TRBV12-3/TRBV12-4
clone_size: few
j_call: TRBJ1-2
cdr3_nt: TGTGCCAGCAGGACGACGGGGACAGGGTACGGCGGCTACACCTTC
cdr3_aa: CASRTTGTGYGGYTF

d_call: -
v_call: TRBV9
clone_size: -
j_call: TRBJ1-6
cdr3_nt: TGTGCCAGCAGCCGAGGGGAAGGATCACCCCTCCACTTT
cdr3_aa: CASSRGEGSPLHF

d_call: -
v_call: TRBV11-1
clone_size: -
j_call: TRBJ2-3
cdr3_nt: TGTGCCAGCAGCCCCTTGTGGGGGGGCCGGCACCCCACAGATACGCAGTATTTT
cdr3_aa: CASSPLWGGRHPTDTQYF

d_call: -
v_call: TRBV4-3
clone_size: many
j_call: TRBJ1-5
cdr3_nt: TGCGCCAGCAGCCAAGTATGGGGTAGCAATCAGCCCCAGCATTTT
cdr3_aa: CASSQVWGSNQPQHF

d_call: -
v_call: TRBV5-1
clone_size: few
j_call: TRBJ2-3
cdr3_nt: TGCGCCAGCAGGACCGCTAGCACAGATACGCAGTATTTT
cdr3_aa: CASRTASTDTQYF

d_call: TRBD1
v_call: TRBV5-5
clone_size: many
j_call: TRBJ1-2
cdr3_nt: TGTGCCAGCAGCCCGGACGGGACAGGGCGTGGCTACACCTTC
cdr3_aa: CASSPDGTGRGYTF

d_call: -
v_call: TRBV29-1
clone_size: -
j_call: TRBJ1-3
cdr3_nt: TGCAGCGCGGGGGGGCAGGGCTCTGGAAACACCATATATTTT
cdr3_aa: CSAGGQGSGNTIYF

d_call: -
v_call: TRBV4-3
clone_size: -
j_call: TRBJ2-1
cdr3_nt: TGCGCCAGCAGCCAAGAAAGGGCGTGGGGCCGTGAGCAGTTCTTC
cdr3_aa: CASSQERAWGREQFF

d_call: TRBD1
v_call: TRBV10-3
clone_size: once
j_call: TRBJ2-7
cdr3_nt: TGTGCCATCAGTGGCAGGGGGTTAGATGAGCAGTACTTC
cdr3_aa: CAISGRGLDEQYF

d_call: TRBD1
v_call: TRBV6-2/TRBV6-3
clone_size: few
j_call: TRBJ1-5
cdr3_nt: TGTGCCAGCAGTTACGGGCCAAGACAGGGAAAAGGCAATCAGCCCCAGCATTTT
cdr3_aa: CASSYGPRQGKGNQPQHF